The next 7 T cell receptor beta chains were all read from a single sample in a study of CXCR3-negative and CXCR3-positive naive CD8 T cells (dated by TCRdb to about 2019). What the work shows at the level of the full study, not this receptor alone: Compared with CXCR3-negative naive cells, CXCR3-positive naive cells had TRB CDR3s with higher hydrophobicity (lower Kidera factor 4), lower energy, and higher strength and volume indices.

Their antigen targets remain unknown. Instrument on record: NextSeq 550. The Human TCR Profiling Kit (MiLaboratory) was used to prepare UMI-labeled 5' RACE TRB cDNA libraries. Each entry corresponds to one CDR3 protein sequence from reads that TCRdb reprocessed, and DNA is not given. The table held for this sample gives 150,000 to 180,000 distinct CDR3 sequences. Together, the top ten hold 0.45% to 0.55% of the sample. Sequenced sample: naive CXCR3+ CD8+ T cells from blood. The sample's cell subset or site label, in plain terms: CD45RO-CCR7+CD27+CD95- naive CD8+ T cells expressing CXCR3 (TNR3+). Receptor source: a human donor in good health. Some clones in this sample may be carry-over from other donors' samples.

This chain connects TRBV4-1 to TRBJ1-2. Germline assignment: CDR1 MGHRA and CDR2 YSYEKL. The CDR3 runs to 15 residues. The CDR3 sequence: CASSPYTEPDYGYTF.

Here the CDR3 reads CASGTVNTGELFF. The V gene is TRBV4-1, the J gene TRBJ2-2; the D call from TCRdb, TRBD1, cannot be confirmed without DNA. The CDR3 spans 13 residues. Germline lookup yields CDR1 MGHRA and CDR2 YSYEKL.

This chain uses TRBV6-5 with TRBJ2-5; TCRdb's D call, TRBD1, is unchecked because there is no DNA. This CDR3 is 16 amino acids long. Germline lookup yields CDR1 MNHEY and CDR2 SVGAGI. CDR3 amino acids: CASSAILPGDGETQYF.

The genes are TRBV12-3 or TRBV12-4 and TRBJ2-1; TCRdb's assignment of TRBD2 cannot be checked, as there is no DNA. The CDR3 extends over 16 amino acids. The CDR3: CASSLLTGGRGDEQFF.

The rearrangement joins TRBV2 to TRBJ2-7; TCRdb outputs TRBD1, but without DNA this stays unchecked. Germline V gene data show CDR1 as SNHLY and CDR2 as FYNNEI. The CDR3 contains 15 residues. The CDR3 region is CASAAPGTGANEQYF.

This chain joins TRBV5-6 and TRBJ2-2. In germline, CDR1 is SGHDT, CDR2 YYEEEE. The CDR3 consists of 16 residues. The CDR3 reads CASSPRRRLHTGELFF.

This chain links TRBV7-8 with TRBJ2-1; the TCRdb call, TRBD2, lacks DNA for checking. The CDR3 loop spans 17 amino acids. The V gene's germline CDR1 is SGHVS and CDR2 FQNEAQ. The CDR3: CASSSDRSGRAPNEQFF.